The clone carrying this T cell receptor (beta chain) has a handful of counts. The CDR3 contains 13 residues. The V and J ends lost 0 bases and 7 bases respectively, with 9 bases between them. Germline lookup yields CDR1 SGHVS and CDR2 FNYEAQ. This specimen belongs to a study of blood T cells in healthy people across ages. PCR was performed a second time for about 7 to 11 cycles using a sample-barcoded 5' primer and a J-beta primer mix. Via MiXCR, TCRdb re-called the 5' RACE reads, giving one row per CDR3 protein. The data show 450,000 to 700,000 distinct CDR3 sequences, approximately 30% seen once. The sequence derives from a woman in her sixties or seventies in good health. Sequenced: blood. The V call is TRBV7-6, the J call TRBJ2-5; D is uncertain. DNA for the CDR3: TGTGCCAGCAGCTTAGCCTTCTGGGGGACCCAGTACTTC. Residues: CASSLAFWGTQYF.